The 27 T cell receptor beta chains in this list originate from one sample, sequenced in a study of Ad26.COV2.S vaccination and SARS-CoV-2 variants. TCRdb keeps only in-frame clones here, not all; method: immunoSEQ multiplex PCR. This table holds about 680,000 clones, more than 70% found once. Treatment given: about 20 received Ad26.COV2.S at low or high dose, single or two shots; about 5 received placebo; per-sample allocation not given. Sampling happened 63 days after the first vaccine or placebo injection. The starting material was peripheral blood, obtained in a trial of Ad26.COV2.S vaccine versus placebo. The receptors were sampled from a person between 18 and 65 years old who received the Ad26.COV2.S COVID-19 vaccine or a placebo.

On this clone itself: This sample also contains other DNA sequences that code for the same CDR3. The V gene is TRBV3-1 (or the pseudogene TRBV3-2), the J gene TRBJ2-3; a weak D match, TRBD2 (5 bases). There are 13 residues in the CDR3. V was shortened by 4 bases and J by 4 bases, with 9 bases between the two germline ends. Looked up from germline, CDR1 is LGHDT and CDR2 is YNNKEL (reference sequence). DNA for the CDR3: TGTGCCAGCAGCCCGCCCGGGGCAGATACGCAGTATTTT. It translates to CASSPPGADTQYF.

About this clone itself: Other nucleotide sequences in the sample specify the same CDR3. The chain links TRBV5-1 to TRBJ2-3, with TRBD2 identical over 12 bases. CDR1 and CDR2 from the germline V gene are SGHRS and YFSETQ. The CDR3 length is 14 residues. Trimming cost V 4 bases and J 6 bases; bases outside gene matches: 3. This chain's CDR3 is CASSRTSGTDTQYF. The CDR3 DNA is TGCGCCAGCAGCCGGACTAGCGGGACCGATACGCAGTATTTT.

V is TRBV5-5 and J is TRBJ2-7, with TRBD2 identical over 10 bases. Germline CDR1 SGHKS, CDR2 YYEKEE (reference sequence). V lost 4 bases, J lost 1 base, and 5 bases stayed unmatched. The CDR3 has 15 residues. CDR3 in DNA: TGTGCCAGCAGCACACTAGCGGGAAGGTCCTACGAGCAGTACTTC. Translating gives CASSTLAGRSYEQYF.

This rearrangement joins TRBV19 to TRBJ2-2; 13 bases line up with TRBD2. Germline CDR1 and CDR2: LNHDA and SQIVND (reference sequence). The CDR3 is 20 residues long. After removal of 5 bases from V and 0 bases from J, the junction contained 12 bases not matched to a gene. The DNA of the CDR3 is TGTGCCAGTAGTCCGAACCTACTAGCGGGGGGGCCGGCGAACACCGGGGAGCTGTTTTTT. Protein: CASSPNLLAGGPANTGELFF.

V gene TRBV6-2 or TRBV6-3 combines with J gene TRBJ1-5, with TRBD1 identical over 7 bases. The V and J ends lost 1 base and 6 bases, in that order; junction bases with no gene match: 9. CDR1 is MNHEY, CDR2 SVGEGT, per germline. This CDR3 is built from 16 residues. This CDR3 reads CASSYFRQGDSQPQHF. The CDR3 bases are TGTGCCAGCAGTTACTTCCGACAGGGAGATAGTCAGCCCCAGCATTTT.

The chain joins TRBV7-2 to TRBJ1-2; TRBD1 is a possible D gene (5 bases). In germline, CDR1 is SGHTA, CDR2 FQGNSA. V lost 7 bases and J 1 base, leaving 16 bases between the germline ends. The CDR3 has 15 residues. CDR3 sequence (DNA): TGTGCCAGCATCACGTGGCCAGGGATTAACTATGGCTACACCTTC. This translates into CASITWPGINYGYTF. The variable domain in full, completed from reference TRBV7-2 and TRBJ1-2, reads GAGVSQSPSNKVTEKGKDVELRCDPISGHTALYWYRQSLGQGLEFLIYFQGNSAPDKSGLPSDRFSAERTGGSVSTLTIQRTQQEDSAVYLCASITWPGINYGYTFGSGTRLTVV.

A few counts support this clone. The CDR3 DNA reads TGTGCCAGCAGCTTGACAGGGGCAAACACTGAAGCTTTCTTT. Translating gives CASSLTGANTEAFF. This chain links TRBV5-4 with TRBJ1-1; 7 positions match TRBD1. This CDR3 contains 14 residues. CDR1 and CDR2 from the germline V gene are SGHNT and YYREEE (reference sequence). J was trimmed by 2 bases and V by 1 base; bases with no gene match: 2.

This clone was found a few times. This rearrangement joins TRBV7-9 to TRBJ2-7; D not certain. There are 12 residues in the CDR3. CDR1 and CDR2 (germline): SEHNR, FQNEAQ (reference sequence). V dropped 5 bases and J dropped 6 bases, with 11 bases sitting between them. The DNA for the CDR3 is TGTGCCAGCAGCCCTCATAGTGCCGAGCAGTACTTC. Its protein product is CASSPHSAEQYF.

The chain uses TRBV2 and TRBJ1-6, with D possibly matching TRBD1 (5 bases). V was pared by 1 base and J by 0 bases, with 10 bases between. CDR3 length: 17 residues. From germline, CDR1 is SNHLY and CDR2 FYNNEI. The CDR3 spells CASSEEDISSYNSPLHF. The CDR3 DNA sequence: TGTGCCAGCAGTGAAGAGGACATAAGCTCCTATAATTCACCCCTCCACTTT.

This chain's CDR3 is CATSDYGQGADEQFF. The CDR3 DNA follows: TGTGCCACCAGTGATTACGGACAGGGGGCGGATGAGCAGTTCTTC. The rearrangement links TRBV24-1 to TRBJ2-1; 11 nucleotides line up with TRBD1. The CDR3 has 15 residues. CDR1 is KGHDR and CDR2 is SFDVKD in the germline V gene. J was trimmed by 8 bases and V by 2 bases; bases with no gene match: 4.

This clone is a singleton in its sample. The rearrangement joins TRBV10-1 to TRBJ2-1, with TRBD1 matching 9 bases. Germline lookup yields CDR1 WNHNN and CDR2 SYGVQD (reference sequence). The CDR3 is 15 amino acids. The V gene end was trimmed by 6 bases and the J gene end by 5 bases; junction bases not matched to a gene: 8. CDR3 sequence: CASSRGQGQDNEQFF. DNA of the CDR3: TGCGCCAGCAGCCGGGGACAGGGTCAGGACAATGAGCAGTTCTTC.

The chain combines TRBV5-1 with TRBJ2-7; TRBD1 or TRBD2 may be the D gene (5 bases each). The CDR3 contains 14 residues. The germline CDR1 and CDR2 sequences are SGHRS and YFSETQ. Trimming removed 3 bases at V and 7 bases at J, with 17 bases between. CDR3 sequence: CASSWDGALGEQYF. DNA of the CDR3: TGCGCCAGCAGCTGGGACGGTGCGTTGGGGGAGCAGTACTTC.

V and J are TRBV18 and TRBJ1-5; maybe TRBD1 (5 bases). This CDR3 has 14 amino acids. Trimming removed 6 bases at V and 3 bases at J, with 12 bases between. The germline V gene has CDR1 KGHSH and CDR2 LQKENI. The CDR3 nucleotides read TGTGCCAGCTCCTACGGGACCCACAATCAGCCCCAGCATTTT. This sequence encodes CASSYGTHNQPQHF. Complete variable domain (other parts from reference TRBV18 and TRBJ1-5): NAGVMQNPRHLVRRRGQEARLRCSPMKGHSHVYWYRQLPEEGLKFMVYLQKENIIDESGMPKERFSAEFPKEGPSILRIQQVVRGDSAAYFCASSYGTHNQPQHFGDGTRLSIL.

CDR3 DNA: TGCAGCGCGTCGGTGACAGGGGATGGCTACACCTTC. Residues: CSASVTGDGYTF. The J gene is TRBJ1-2, the V gene TRBV29-1; 8 bases line up with TRBD1. Germline V gives CDR1 SQVTM, CDR2 ANQGSEA. This CDR3 has 12 amino acids. Germline trimming cut 7 bases from V and 6 bases from J; bases unmatched to any gene: 7.

The chain uses TRBV6-6 and TRBJ1-4; TRBD1 matches 8 bases. Germline V gives CDR1 MNHNY, CDR2 SVGAGI (reference sequence). Trimming at V came to 6 bases and at J to 10 bases, leaving 13 bases not matched to a gene. The length of the CDR3 is 15 residues. The CDR3 coding sequence is TGTGCCAGCAGCCTTCTGCAGGGGGCTCAAGGAAAACTGTTTTTT. It is translated as CASSLLQGAQGKLFF.

The genes are TRBV24-1 and TRBJ1-1; D is uncertain. The CDR3 sequence is 13 residues long. Trimming cost V 0 bases and J 3 bases, with 4 bases left between them. The V gene's germline CDR1 is KGHDR and CDR2 SFDVKD. This chain's CDR3 is CATSDLGDTEAFF. CDR3 nucleotides: TGTGCCACCAGTGATTTGGGGGACACTGAAGCTTTCTTT.

The rearrangement joins TRBV21-1 to TRBJ2-7; the table's D call of TRBD1 was not tested on the DNA. TRBV21-1 is tagged as a pseudogene. There are 13 residues in the CDR3. CDR3 sequence (DNA): TGTGCCAGCAGCCTGGACAGGGGAAACGAGCAGTACTTC. This encodes CASSLDRGNEQYF.

In DNA form, the CDR3 reads TGTGCCAGTAGTATGAGGGCGCAAGAGACCCAGTACTTC. It encodes CASSMRAQETQYF. V gene TRBV19 combines with J gene TRBJ2-5, with D possibly TRBD2 on 5 matching bases. Trimming took off 3 bases at V and 2 bases at J, with 7 bases between the two ends. The germline gives CDR1 LNHDA, CDR2 SQIVND (reference sequence). The CDR3 covers 13 residues.

V gene TRBV6-5 combines with J gene TRBJ2-7; 13 nucleotides match TRBD2. Unmatched junction bases numbered 2, after V lost 0 bases and J lost 3 bases. CDR3 length equals 16 residues. The germline gives CDR1 MNHEY, CDR2 SVGAGI. In nucleotides, the CDR3 is TGTGCCAGCAGTTACTCGGGGACTAGCGGGAACTACGAGCAGTACTTC. Translation gives CASSYSGTSGNYEQYF.

The rearrangement links TRBV10-3 to TRBJ1-4; weak D call: TRBD1 (5 bases). CDR3 length equals 13 residues. V shed 8 bases and J shed 7 bases, with 14 bases lying between them. Per germline, CDR1 ENHRY and CDR2 SYGVKD. This chain's CDR3 is CAIRAGGSEKLFF. CDR3 DNA: TGTGCCATCCGCGCGGGGGGAAGTGAAAAACTGTTTTTT.

V gene TRBV19 combines with J gene TRBJ2-7, with TRBD2 matching over 7 bases. Germline CDR1 is LNHDA and CDR2 is SQIVND (reference sequence). This CDR3 is 16 amino acids long. Unmatched junction bases numbered 13, after V lost 5 bases and J lost 3 bases. The CDR3 region is CASSARHSSSGYEQYF. The CDR3, as DNA: TGTGCCAGTAGTGCACGCCATTCCTCTAGCGGCTACGAGCAGTACTTC.

The chain has TRBV19 and TRBJ1-5; D call uncertain. The V end lost 0 bases, the J end lost 3 bases, and 6 bases lay between the germline ends. The CDR3 runs 14 residues. Germline CDR1 LNHDA, CDR2 SQIVND (reference sequence). DNA for the CDR3: TGTGCCAGTAGTATAGACGGATACAATCAGCCCCAGCATTTT. This encodes CASSIDGYNQPQHF.

The rearrangement links TRBV5-4 to TRBJ2-1; 11 positions agree with TRBD2. This CDR3 has 15 amino acids. Per germline, CDR1 SGHNT and CDR2 YYREEE (reference sequence). After removal of 4 bases from V and 3 bases from J, the junction contained 3 bases not matched to a gene. In DNA form, the CDR3 reads TGTGCCAGCAGCAGTACTAGCGGGAGCTACAATGAGCAGTTCTTC. It is translated as CASSSTSGSYNEQFF.

This clone has more than one count but fewer than ten. The chain links TRBV3-1 (or the pseudogene TRBV3-2) to TRBJ2-7; TRBD2 might be the D (5 bases). The CDR3 sequence is 13 residues long. Trimming removed 4 bases at V and 2 bases at J, with 9 bases between. Per the germline V gene, CDR1 is LGHDT and CDR2 is YNNKEL (reference sequence). The CDR3 DNA is TGTGCCAGCAGCCTAGCGCCAGCCTACGAGCAGTACTTC. Translating it yields CASSLAPAYEQYF.

The rearrangement joins TRBV6-5 to TRBJ1-2, with D unclear. V was shortened by 0 bases and J by 1 base, with 9 bases between the two germline ends. The CDR3 sequence is 15 residues long. Germline values: CDR1 MNHEY, CDR2 SVGAGI. The CDR3, as DNA: TGTGCCAGCAGTTACTCCTTTCAGATTAACTATGGCTACACCTTC. The encoded protein is CASSYSFQINYGYTF.

The chain links TRBV30 to TRBJ1-5; D might be TRBD1 (5 bases). This CDR3 has 15 amino acids. Germline V gene sequence: CDR1 GTSNPN, CDR2 SVGIG (reference sequence). V was cut by 2 bases and J by 7 bases, with 18 bases left in between. CDR3 nucleotide sequence: TGTGCCTGGAGTAAAGGGGCCAGGAAAGACCAGCCCCAGCATTTT. Protein: CAWSKGARKDQPQHF. Using reference TRBV30 and TRBJ1-5 for the parts outside the CDR3, the full variable domain is SQTIHQWPATLVQPVGSPLSLECTVEGTSNPNLYWYRQAAGRGLQLLFYSVGIGQISSEVPQNLSASRPQDRQFILSSKKLLLSDSGFYLCAWSKGARKDQPQHFGDGTRLSIL.

This clone was picked up a small number of times. The chain carries TRBV5-6 and TRBJ1-6; TRBD1 might be the D (5 bases). V dropped 0 bases and J dropped 0 bases, with 10 bases sitting between them. The CDR3 contains 17 residues. The V gene's germline CDR1 is SGHDT and CDR2 YYEEEE. The CDR3 nucleotides are TGTGCCAGCAGCTTGGGCGGGGCGAGCTCCTATAATTCACCCCTCCACTTT. Its translation: CASSLGGASSYNSPLHF.